One sample yielded the 29 T cell receptor beta chains listed below, sequenced in a study of T cell repertoires and Cas9 in healthy adults. Sequencing used immunoSEQ multiplex PCR; TCRdb keeps in-frame clones, though not all of them. Among approximately 16,000 clones, roughly 90% were seen once, and the ten largest hold more than 2%. Sequencing was done on a sample of Tregs (CD4+, CD25+, CD127-, CD137-, CD154-) from PBMCs; culture status not recorded. These receptors all come from a human donor in good health.

This sequence joins TRBV6-5 and TRBJ1-2; maybe TRBD1 (5 bases). CDR1 is MNHEY and CDR2 is SVGAGI in the germline V gene. There are 14 residues in the CDR3. Trimming removed 6 bases at V and 5 bases at J, with 16 bases between. The DNA of the CDR3 is TGTGCCAGCAGCCCCGGGACCTCCACATATGGCTACACCTTC. It codes for CASSPGTSTYGYTF.

The CDR3 nucleotides are TGTGCCAGCAGTTTCAATCCCTTCTCCGGGACAGCAAATTCACCCCTCCACTTT. It encodes CASSFNPFSGTANSPLHF. This chain connects TRBV27 to TRBJ1-6; TRBD1 matches 7 bases. CDR3 length equals 18 residues. From germline, CDR1 is MNHEY and CDR2 SMNVEV (reference sequence). The junction had 15 bases not matched to a gene; V was cut back by 3 bases and J by 7 bases.

The chain joins TRBV11-3 to TRBJ2-5, with no clear D. The V gene's germline CDR1 is SGHNT and CDR2 YENEEA. CDR3 length equals 14 residues. The germline V and J ends were trimmed by 0 bases and 7 bases, with 12 bases remaining between them. The CDR3 protein is CASSLDMSVRTQYF. The CDR3 DNA sequence: TGTGCCAGCAGCTTAGATATGTCCGTCAGGACCCAGTACTTC.

This clone was counted once. The rearrangement uses TRBV19 and TRBJ2-1; D is perhaps TRBD1 (6 bases). Germline CDR1 LNHDA, CDR2 SQIVND (reference sequence). V lost 7 bases and J lost 0, with 13 bases in between. This CDR3 is 15 amino acids long. CDR3 loop: CASTKGVSSYNEQFF. CDR3 nucleotide sequence: TGTGCCAGTACCAAGGGGGTGAGCTCCTACAATGAGCAGTTCTTC.

The V call is TRBV2, the J call TRBJ1-5; TRBD1 might be the D (6 bases). Trimming removed 5 bases at V and 7 bases at J, with 15 bases between. CDR1 is SNHLY and CDR2 is FYNNEI in the germline V gene. This CDR3 has 14 residues. As DNA, the CDR3 is TGTGCCAGCAGTTATACAGGGTACGGCCAGCCCCAGCATTTT. Translating gives CASSYTGYGQPQHF.

V is TRBV1 and J is TRBJ2-3; the tabulated D call, TRBD2, remains unverified against the DNA. TRBV1 represents a pseudogene. The CDR3 spans 13 residues. In nucleotides, the CDR3 is TGCACCAGCAGACTAGCGGAAGAGATTACGCAGTATTTT. Translating it yields CTSRLAEEITQYF.

This clone was picked up one time. The genes are TRBV6-5 and TRBJ1-1, with D perhaps TRBD1 (5 bases). In germline, CDR1 is MNHEY, CDR2 SVGAGI. The V gene lost 10 bases and the J gene lost 6 bases, with 24 bases spanning the gap. CDR3 length: 15 amino acids. The DNA of the CDR3 is TGTGCCACCAACCCGCGGGAGGGGCAGCGTTCTGAAGCTTTCTTT. It specifies CATNPREGQRSEAFF.

The chain carries TRBV7-2 and TRBJ1-6; no clear D gene. Germline CDR1 SGHTA, CDR2 FQGNSA. V was shortened by 1 base and J by 11 bases, with 6 bases between the two germline ends. This CDR3 has 12 residues. The CDR3 reads CASSLESAPLHF. The CDR3 DNA reads as TGTGCCAGCAGCTTAGAGTCAGCACCCCTCCACTTT.

The chain couples TRBV19 to TRBJ2-1, with 7 bases that match TRBD1. CDR1 and CDR2 from the germline V gene are LNHDA and SQIVND (reference sequence). CDR3 length: 15 amino acids. The ends lost 3 bases at V and 5 bases at J; junction bases unmatched: 7. The CDR3 is CASSILGQADNEQFF. DNA for the CDR3: TGTGCCAGTAGTATTTTAGGACAGGCGGACAATGAGCAGTTCTTC. Full variable domain (remainder filled in from reference TRBV19 and TRBJ2-1): DGGITQSPKYLFRKEGQNVTLSCEQNLNHDAMYWYRQDPGQGLRLIYYSQIVNDFQKGDIAEGYSVSREKKESFPLTVTSAQKNPTAFYLCASSILGQADNEQFFGPGTRLTVL.

The chain carries TRBV6-1 and TRBJ1-3, with D unclear. The CDR3 is 11 amino acids. The V end lost 8 bases, the J end lost 8 bases, and 10 bases lay between the germline ends. The germline V gene encodes CDR1 MNHNS and CDR2 SASEGT. As DNA, the CDR3 is TGTGCCAGCGGTTTCGGGTACACCATATATTTT. Its translation is CASGFGYTIYF.

V usage is TRBV7-2 and J usage is TRBJ1-1; 7 bases align to TRBD1. V was clipped by 5 bases and J by 5 bases; unmatched bases: 14. The germline V gene encodes CDR1 SGHTA and CDR2 FQGNSA. This CDR3 comprises 16 residues. CDR3 protein: CASSRQGGTPNTEAFF. The CDR3 DNA reads as TGTGCCAGCAGCCGACAGGGCGGTACTCCAAATACTGAAGCTTTCTTT.

V usage is TRBV15 and J usage is TRBJ1-2, with TRBD1 as a possible D gene (5 bases). The CDR3 extends over 13 amino acids. Trimming removed 0 bases from V and 14 bases from J, with 16 bases in between. Germline V CDR1 and CDR2: LNHNV, YYDKDF (reference sequence). The CDR3 is CATSRDRAGRWTF. The DNA of the CDR3 is TGTGCCACCAGCAGAGATCGGGCAGGGCGGTGGACCTTC.

The rearrangement joins TRBV6-5 to TRBJ1-2; D gene ambiguous. With 10 bases removed from V and 5 bases from J, the gap between germline ends came to 17 bases. This CDR3 is built from 13 residues. From germline, CDR1 is MNHEY and CDR2 SVGAGI. The CDR3 reads CATRQERPYGYTF. The CDR3 DNA reads TGTGCCACACGGCAGGAGAGACCTTATGGCTACACCTTC.

This chain joins TRBV6-1 and TRBJ1-6; D may be TRBD1 (5 bases). This CDR3 region has 15 residues. CDR1 is MNHNS, CDR2 SASEGT, per germline. V was pared by 6 bases and J by 7 bases, with 16 bases between. The CDR3 DNA reads TGTGCCAGCAGCCCGCCTGGGGGTGAGAATTCACCCCTCCACTTT. Its translation is CASSPPGGENSPLHF.

CDR3 in amino acids: CASSPLTEGIRNYGYTF. In DNA form, the CDR3 reads TGTGCCAGCAGCCCGCTTACGGAGGGGATACGTAACTATGGCTACACCTTC. The V gene is TRBV7-1, the J gene TRBJ1-2; a weak D match, TRBD1 (5 bases). TRBV7-1 is treated as an ORF (open reading frame) with a function not yet certain. V lost 5 bases and J 1 base, leaving 20 bases between the germline ends. The CDR3 has 17 amino acids.

This chain joins TRBV2 and TRBJ1-2; D possibly corresponds to TRBD1 (6 bases). V lost 10 bases and J lost 4, with 13 bases in between. From germline, CDR1 is SNHLY and CDR2 FYNNEI. This CDR3 has 12 amino acids. The DNA of the CDR3 is TGTGCCACTTCAACAGGGTTCTATGGCTACACCTTC. Protein product: CATSTGFYGYTF.

The chain couples TRBV11-3 to TRBJ2-2; perhaps TRBD1 as D (5 bases). CDR3 length: 14 amino acids. The germline V and J ends were trimmed by 2 bases and 3 bases, with 7 bases remaining between them. Germline CDR1 is SGHNT and CDR2 is YENEEA. In nucleotides, the CDR3 is TGTGCCAGCAGCTTATGGGGCTACACCGGGGAGCTGTTTTTT. Its protein product is CASSLWGYTGELFF.

The J gene is TRBJ2-7, the V gene TRBV27, with D uncertain. The CDR3 sequence is 15 residues long. The germline V gene has CDR1 MNHEY and CDR2 SMNVEV (reference sequence). The germline V and J ends were trimmed by 8 bases and 4 bases, with 21 bases remaining between them. CDR3 amino acids: CASSSLSAAFYEQYF. The CDR3 DNA sequence: TGTGCCAGCTCGTCCCTCTCAGCCGCTTTTTACGAGCAGTACTTC.

The V call is TRBV18, the J call TRBJ1-2; TRBD1 aligns across 10 bases. The V gene's germline CDR1 is KGHSH and CDR2 LQKENI. The CDR3 consists of 16 residues. The V and J ends lost 1 base and 3 bases, in that order; junction bases with no gene match: 5. In nucleotides, the CDR3 is TGTGCCAGCTCACCACGTTCCGGGACAGGGGACTATGGCTACACCTTC. Translated: CASSPRSGTGDYGYTF.

The rearrangement links TRBV7-7 to TRBJ2-6, with a possible D match to TRBD1 (6 bases). Germline V gene lookup returns CDR1 SSHAT and CDR2 FNYEAQ (reference sequence). The CDR3 is 15 residues long. Trimming took off 8 bases at V and 3 bases at J, with 14 bases between the two ends. The CDR3 region is CASGPRGSGANVLTF. The DNA for the CDR3 is TGTGCCAGCGGTCCCAGGGGCAGTGGGGCCAACGTCCTGACTTTC.

This rearrangement joins TRBV30 to TRBJ2-7, with 10 bases fitting TRBD1. CDR1 and CDR2 (germline): GTSNPN, SVGIG (reference sequence). Germline trimming cut 2 bases from V and 3 bases from J; bases unmatched to any gene: 7. This CDR3 is 15 amino acids long. The chain's CDR3 is CAWSTGQGPNYEQYF. CDR3 nucleotide sequence: TGTGCCTGGAGTACGGGACAGGGGCCTAACTACGAGCAGTACTTC.

This chain links TRBV5-6 with TRBJ1-2; 8 bases are shared with TRBD1. The CDR3 totals 16 residues. Germline V gene sequence: CDR1 SGHDT, CDR2 YYEEEE. J lost 4 bases, V lost 4 bases, and 12 bases had no gene match. The CDR3 DNA sequence: TGTGCCAGCAGCCCGGCAGGGGGCAAGTGGAGCTATGGCTACACCTTC. Translation: CASSPAGGKWSYGYTF.

Note on this clone: Relative to the germline gene, one junction end is altered; a read error may explain this. V usage is TRBV30 and J usage is TRBJ1-1; D ambiguous. In germline, CDR1 is GTSNPN, CDR2 SVGIG (reference sequence). CDR3 length equals 11 residues. The CDR3 is CARSVGPTAFF. CDR3 DNA: TGTGCCCGGAGTGTAGGCCCGACTGCTTTCTTT.

The rearrangement joins TRBV10-3 to TRBJ1-5; 7 nucleotides align to TRBD1. The trim removed 3 bases at V and 2 bases at J, leaving 1 base unmatched. Per the germline V gene, CDR1 is ENHRY and CDR2 is SYGVKD. The CDR3 length is 14 residues. This CDR3 is CAISDTGGNQPQHF. DNA for the CDR3: TGTGCCATCAGTGATACAGGGGGCAATCAGCCCCAGCATTTT.

This chain uses TRBV6-9 with TRBJ1-5, with a possible D match to TRBD1 (6 bases). Between the trimmed V and J ends, which lost 3 bases and 7 bases, there was a span of 16 bases. This CDR3 region has 15 residues. In germline, CDR1 is MNHGY, CDR2 SVAAGI. CDR3 region: CASSYSSQGQQPQHF. CDR3 nucleotides: TGTGCCAGCAGTTACTCGTCACAGGGACAACAGCCCCAGCATTTT.

The chain carries TRBV6-6 and TRBJ2-2; 10 positions agree with TRBD2. The CDR3 totals 16 residues. Looked up from germline, CDR1 is MNHNY and CDR2 is SVGAGI (reference sequence). The ends lost 2 bases at V and 5 bases at J; junction bases unmatched: 5. The chain's CDR3 is CASSYPTSGTTGELFF. DNA for the CDR3: TGTGCCAGCAGTTACCCCACTAGCGGGACGACCGGGGAGCTGTTTTTT.

The chain employs TRBV7-6 and TRBJ2-2, with a tentative D call TRBD2 (7 bases). Germline lookup yields CDR1 SGHVS and CDR2 FNYEAQ. Trimming shortened V by 4 bases and J by 3 bases, and 12 bases separated the two germline ends. The CDR3 covers 15 residues. CDR3 in DNA: TGTGCCAGCAGCTCCTCGCGGGGGCACACCGGGGAGCTGTTTTTT. Translation: CASSSSRGHTGELFF.

The rearrangement uses TRBV18 and TRBJ2-2; 7 bases agree with TRBD1. The germline V gene has CDR1 KGHSH and CDR2 LQKENI. CDR3 length: 14 residues. V gave up 2 bases and J gave up 4 bases; unmatched junction bases: 1. This chain's CDR3 is CASSPDRATGELFF. CDR3 DNA sequence: TGTGCCAGCTCACCAGACAGGGCCACCGGGGAGCTGTTTTTT.

The gene calls are TRBV11-2 and TRBJ2-5; D may be TRBD2 (5 bases). Germline loops: CDR1 SGHAT, CDR2 FQNNGV. V was cut by 1 base and J by 4 bases, with 13 bases left in between. The CDR3 is 15 amino acids. The CDR3 spells CASSLGPGSGETQYF. The CDR3 nucleotides read TGTGCCAGCAGCTTAGGGCCGGGGAGTGGAGAGACCCAGTACTTC.